These T cell receptor beta chains were read from a single sample in a study of glioma-infiltrating T cells after dendritic cell vaccination. Clones were read by immunoSEQ multiplex PCR, and TCRdb kept only the in-frame ones, dropping some. The repertoire holds 100,000 or so clones, with about nine tenths as singletons. The sequencing here drew on blood, taken before dendritic cell vaccination. The origin of the receptors is a human donor with glioblastoma. Each CDR3 is given without its conserved first and last residue.

cdr3_length,v_call,cdr3_aa
13,TRBV9,ASSVSSGRAGEQY
13,TRBV5-4,ASSAPGLAGREQF
11,TRBV6-5,ASSYAGNTEAF
13,TRBV7-8,ASSSGTSDYNEQF
13,TRBV6-4,ASSDSDGSSYEQY
12,TRBV25-1,ASQGATGANVLT
12,TRBV6-5,ASSYDASAGELF
11,TRBV5-1,ASSETGNYGYT
11,TRBV6-1,ASSSTGGTEAF
13,TRBV7-2,ASSLLAGGLETQY